The entry that follows covers one TCR beta chain sequence. This entry is derived from a study of blood T cell repertoires in COVID-19. Study-wide context: The United States, Italy and Spain were the sources of the acute and convalescent COVID-19 samples. Nucleic acid was either cDNA or gDNA, and it came from T cells, B-cell-depleted T cells, or PBMCs.

The authors' processing: Amplification from reference gene primers served as the basis for estimated nucleated cell counts. TCRdb keeps only in-frame clones here, not all; method: immunoSEQ multiplex PCR. V and J calls and clone size are as listed in that table; D and trimming were resolved from the DNA. This sample has 100,000 to 150,000 clones, with 92% found just once. Patients at the Seattle site were enrolled during active infection and followed longitudinally. The CDR3 contains 17 residues. V lost 4 bases and J lost 3; bases outside the gene matches: 8. The germline gives CDR1 SGHKS, CDR2 YYEKEE (reference sequence).

The sequenced sample consisted of peripheral blood. This clonotype originated in a man between 45 and 60 years old with COVID-19, enrolled during active disease. This rearrangement joins TRBV5-5 to TRBJ2-7; 15 bases line up with TRBD2. CDR3 sequence reads: CASSLGTSGRTGYEQYV. CDR3 nucleotides: TGTGCCAGCAGCCTGGGGACTAGCGGGAGGACGGGCTACGAGCAGTACGTC.